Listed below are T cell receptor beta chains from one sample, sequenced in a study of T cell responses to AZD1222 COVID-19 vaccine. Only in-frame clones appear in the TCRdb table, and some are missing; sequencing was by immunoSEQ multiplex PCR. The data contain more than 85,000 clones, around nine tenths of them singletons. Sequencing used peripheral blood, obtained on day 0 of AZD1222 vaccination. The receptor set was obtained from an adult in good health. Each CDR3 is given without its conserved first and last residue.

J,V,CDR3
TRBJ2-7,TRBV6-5,ASSGRGIGSYEQY
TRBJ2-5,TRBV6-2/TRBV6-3,ASSPGGLGQETQY
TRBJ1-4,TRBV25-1,ASSGVPDPEKLF
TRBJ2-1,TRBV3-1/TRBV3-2,ASSQDSQREFGEQF
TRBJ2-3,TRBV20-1,SASVPGSTDTQY
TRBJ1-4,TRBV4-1,ASSQTTNEKLF
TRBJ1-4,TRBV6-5,ASSQTQGGEKLF
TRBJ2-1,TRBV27,ASSSRPLGEQF
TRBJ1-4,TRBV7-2,ASSTPTGKEEKLF
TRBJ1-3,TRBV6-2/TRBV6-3,ASSYDRAFSGNTIY
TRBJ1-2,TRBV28,ASRGGSNYGYT
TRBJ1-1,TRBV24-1,ATPRGGEAF
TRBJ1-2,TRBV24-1,ATAPTGNSYGYT
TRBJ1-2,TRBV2,ASSADRVYGYT
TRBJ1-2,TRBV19,ASSPGTFNGYT
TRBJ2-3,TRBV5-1,ASSLAGMVRLDTQY
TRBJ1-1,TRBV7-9,ASSLRDRDTEAF
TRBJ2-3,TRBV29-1,SVVDRELGTDTQY
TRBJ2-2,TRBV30,ASMEVPGELF
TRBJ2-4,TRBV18,ASSTGDRALL
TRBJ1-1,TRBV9,ASSAFMGPDTEAF
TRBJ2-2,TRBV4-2,ASSPSASGGTGELF
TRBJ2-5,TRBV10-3,AIKKAVGVLETQY
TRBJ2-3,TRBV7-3,ASSLGWTERPSSTDTQY
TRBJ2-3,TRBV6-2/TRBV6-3,ASSPQVGDTQY
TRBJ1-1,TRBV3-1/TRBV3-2,ASSQGGSTEAF
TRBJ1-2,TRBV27,ASRLFGGGYGYT
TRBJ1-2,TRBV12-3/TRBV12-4,ASSLTKDYGYT
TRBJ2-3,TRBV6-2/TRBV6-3,ASSLAGWQY
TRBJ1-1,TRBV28,ASSPITGGVRTEAF
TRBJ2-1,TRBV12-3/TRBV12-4,ASRGGSFSEQF
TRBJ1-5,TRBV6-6,ASSPQPPGHPDQPQH
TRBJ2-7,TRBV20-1,SANDQTSYEQY
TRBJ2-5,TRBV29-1,SVHQAGGLGETQY
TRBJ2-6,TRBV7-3,ASSLSSGANVLT
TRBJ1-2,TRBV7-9,ASSRQGWGYGYT
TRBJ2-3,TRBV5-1,ASRVAGYTDTQY